Presented here are 26 T cell receptor beta chains from one specimen sequenced in a study of T cell changes during pregnancy in multiple sclerosis. The assay was immunoSEQ multiplex PCR, and TCRdb's table has in-frame clones only and misses some. There are around 60,000 clones in the sample; approximately 93% occur only once, and more than 1.5% lies in the top ten. The sequenced sample was peripheral blood, obtained after pregnancy. Receptor source: a female donor with multiple sclerosis, enrolled in a pregnancy study.

The J gene is TRBJ2-7, the V gene TRBV10-3; 7 positions match TRBD1. Germline assignment: CDR1 ENHRY and CDR2 SYGVKD. V lost 6 bases, J lost 3 bases, and 8 bases stayed unmatched. The CDR3 spans 14 residues. This chain's CDR3 is CAIRPTGLNYEQYF. DNA for the CDR3: TGTGCCATCAGACCGACAGGGCTGAACTACGAGCAGTACTTC.

The chain links TRBV28 to TRBJ2-6; D not certain. The length of the CDR3 is 15 residues. The V gene lost 3 bases and the J gene lost 2 bases, with 8 bases spanning the gap. The germline CDR1 and CDR2 sequences are MDHEN and SYDVKM. CDR3 amino acids: CASSFSVAGANVLTF. CDR3 bases: TGTGCCAGCAGTTTTTCGGTGGCTGGGGCCAACGTCCTGACTTTC.

J is TRBJ2-5 and V is TRBV9; TRBD1 might be the D (7 bases). CDR1 and CDR2 from the germline V gene are SGDLS and YYNGEE. This CDR3 has 13 residues. Trimming cost V 5 bases and J 7 bases, with 15 bases left between them. DNA for the CDR3: TGTGCCAGCAGTGCCTCAGGGGGGATGACCCAGTACTTC. Protein sequence: CASSASGGMTQYF.

The genes are TRBV19 and TRBJ2-7; the match to TRBD1 covers 7 bases. Germline V gene lookup returns CDR1 LNHDA and CDR2 SQIVND (reference sequence). V dropped 6 bases and J dropped 8; count of bases not matched to a gene: 16. The CDR3 is made up of 15 amino acids. In DNA, the CDR3 is TGTGCCAGTAGCGACCGGGACAGCACCCCACCTAAGCAGTACTTC. Translated: CASSDRDSTPPKQYF.

V gene TRBV7-2 combines with J gene TRBJ2-7; TRBD2 matches 12 bases. The CDR3 has 15 amino acids. Trimming took 5 bases from V and 3 from J; bases not matched to a gene: 5. Looked up from germline, CDR1 is SGHTA and CDR2 is FQGNSA. CDR3 DNA: TGTGCCAGCAGCAGCGGACTAGCGGGACGCTACGAGCAGTACTTC. Residues: CASSSGLAGRYEQYF.

The rearrangement uses TRBV11-2 and TRBJ2-1, with 10 bases aligning to TRBD2. The ends lost 4 bases at V and 5 bases at J; junction bases unmatched: 8. CDR1 is SGHAT, CDR2 FQNNGV, per germline. The CDR3 runs 16 residues. CDR3 loop: CASSSTGTSVDNEQFF. The CDR3 DNA follows: TGTGCCAGCAGCTCGACCGGGACTAGCGTCGACAATGAGCAGTTCTTC.

The chain couples TRBV6-4 to TRBJ2-1; TRBD1 is a possible D gene (6 bases). V was pared by 6 bases and J by 5 bases, with 20 bases between. The length of the CDR3 is 16 residues. Germline lookup yields CDR1 MRHNA and CDR2 SNTAGT. The CDR3 protein is CASSISALGGHNEQFF. The CDR3 nucleotides read TGTGCCAGCAGCATAAGCGCCCTAGGGGGTCACAATGAGCAGTTCTTC.

The chain has TRBV9 and TRBJ2-1, with TRBD2 identical over 9 bases. The CDR3 sequence is 14 residues long. V lost 2 bases, J lost 7 bases, and 4 bases stayed unmatched. CDR1 SGDLS and CDR2 YYNGEE come from the germline V gene. DNA of the CDR3: TGTGCCAGCAGCGTCGGAGCGGGAGGTAATGAGCAGTTCTTC. Protein product: CASSVGAGGNEQFF.

The rearrangement joins TRBV4-2 to TRBJ2-5; D uncertain. CDR3 length: 13 amino acids. Germline V CDR1 and CDR2: LGHNA, YNFKEQ. Trimming took 4 bases from V and 3 from J, leaving 9 bases between them. The CDR3: CASSLDAEETQYF. Written as DNA, the CDR3 is TGTGCCAGCAGCCTTGATGCGGAAGAGACCCAGTACTTC.

The CDR3 DNA reads as TGTGCCAGCAGCCCGGGGGACAGACCTGGGGCCAACGTCCTGACTTTC. The encoded protein is CASSPGDRPGANVLTF. The chain carries TRBV7-9 and TRBJ2-6; the D gene is possibly TRBD1 (7 bases). Per germline, CDR1 SEHNR and CDR2 FQNEAQ (reference sequence). The CDR3 spans 16 residues. V lost 5 bases and J 2 bases, leaving 13 bases between the germline ends.

The V and J genes are TRBV5-1 and TRBJ2-3; 8 bases are shared with TRBD2. The length of the CDR3 is 16 residues. Germline values: CDR1 SGHRS, CDR2 YFSETQ. J lost 0 bases, V lost 0 bases, and 3 bases had no gene match. CDR3 sequence reads: CASSLGASGSTDTQYF. The CDR3 coding sequence is TGCGCCAGCAGCTTGGGGGCTAGCGGGAGCACAGATACGCAGTATTTT.

This rearrangement joins TRBV29-1 to TRBJ1-1, with TRBD1 as a possible D gene (6 bases). V lost 4 bases to trimming and J lost 0 bases, with 12 bases between them. Germline V gives CDR1 SQVTM, CDR2 ANQGSEA. CDR3 size: 14 residues. This CDR3 reads CSVVNRALNTEAFF. CDR3 coding DNA: TGCAGCGTTGTGAACAGGGCCCTGAACACTGAAGCTTTCTTT.

The J gene is TRBJ2-7, the V gene TRBV5-5; maybe TRBD2 (5 bases). The CDR3 sequence is 16 residues long. V was trimmed by 4 bases and J by 5 bases, leaving 22 bases between them. Germline loops: CDR1 SGHKS, CDR2 YYEKEE (reference sequence). CDR3 in amino acids: CASSDSRGIGLDEQYF. For the CDR3, the DNA is TGTGCCAGCAGCGATTCCCGGGGAATCGGTTTGGACGAGCAGTACTTC.

This chain links TRBV19 with TRBJ1-1; 7 bases fit TRBD1. Trimming removed 4 bases from V and 5 bases from J; junction bases left unmatched: 13. The CDR3 runs 16 residues. Germline V CDR1 and CDR2: LNHDA, SQIVND (reference sequence). This CDR3 is CASSNLGGAKRTEAFF. CDR3 nucleotide sequence: TGTGCCAGTAGTAACTTAGGGGGCGCCAAGAGGACTGAAGCTTTCTTT.

The chain employs TRBV18 and TRBJ2-7, with TRBD1 matching 8 bases. After removal of 3 bases from V and 4 bases from J, the junction contained 11 bases not matched to a gene. In germline, CDR1 is KGHSH, CDR2 LQKENI. The CDR3 runs to 16 residues. DNA for the CDR3: TGTGCCAGCTCACCGCCCCTGGACAGGGTACCTTACGAGCAGTACTTC. It codes for CASSPPLDRVPYEQYF. Filled out from reference TRBV18 and TRBJ2-7, the complete variable domain reads NAGVMQNPRHLVRRRGQEARLRCSPMKGHSHVYWYRQLPEEGLKFMVYLQKENIIDESGMPKERFSAEFPKEGPSILRIQQVVRGDSAAYFCASSPPLDRVPYEQYFGPGTRLTVT.

V and J are TRBV5-1 and TRBJ2-7; 7 nucleotides match TRBD1. The CDR3 extends over 13 amino acids. Germline CDR1 SGHRS, CDR2 YFSETQ. Trimming cost V 4 bases and J 2 bases; bases outside gene matches: 3. As DNA, the CDR3 is TGCGCCAGCAGCCACCAGGGGGCCTACGAGCAGTACTTC. Its protein product is CASSHQGAYEQYF.

The J gene is TRBJ1-3, the V gene TRBV21-1; TRBD1, the table's D call, lacks a check against the DNA. TRBV21-1 represents a pseudogene. The CDR3 has 15 amino acids. CDR3 in DNA: TGTGCCAGCAGCACCGAACAGGGGGCTGGAAACACCATATATTTT. Translation gives CASSTEQGAGNTIYF.

The rearrangement joins TRBV2 to TRBJ2-3, with 9 bases aligning to TRBD2. From germline, CDR1 is SNHLY and CDR2 FYNNEI. The CDR3 has 17 residues. V lost 7 bases, J lost 0 bases, and 11 bases stayed unmatched. The CDR3 region has the DNA TGTGCCAGCACCGCTGTGGGGCTAGCGGGGAGCACAGATACGCAGTATTTT. Protein product: CASTAVGLAGSTDTQYF. The full variable domain, its missing parts supplied by reference TRBV2 and TRBJ2-3, is EPEVTQTPSHQVTQMGQEVILRCVPISNHLYFYWYRQILGQKVEFLVSFYNNEISEKSEIFDDQFSVERPDGSNFTLKIRSTKLEDSAMYFCASTAVGLAGSTDTQYFGPGTRLTVL.

The rearrangement joins TRBV7-2 to TRBJ1-1; 8 nucleotides match TRBD1. With 2 bases clipped from V and 5 bases from J, the junction kept 7 bases outside the gene matches. The CDR3 loop spans 15 amino acids. Germline V gene lookup returns CDR1 SGHTA and CDR2 FQGNSA. For the CDR3, the DNA is TGTGCCAGCAGCTTACCCCTCAGGGGGCGTACTGAAGCTTTCTTT. Protein sequence: CASSLPLRGRTEAFF.

The V call is TRBV6-4, the J call TRBJ1-4; D is ambiguous. This CDR3 comprises 13 residues. Germline values: CDR1 MRHNA, CDR2 SNTAGT. V was clipped by 2 bases and J by 7 bases, with 8 bases between them. In DNA, the CDR3 is TGTGCCAGCAGTGACGCGAGTGGTGAAAAACTGTTTTTT. Protein sequence: CASSDASGEKLFF.

CDR3 nucleotide sequence: TGCAGTGCGGCTAGCTCCGATACGCAGTATTTT. This sequence encodes CSAASSDTQYF. The chain couples TRBV20-1 to TRBJ2-3; a weak D match, TRBD2 (5 bases). This CDR3 comprises 11 residues. Trimming pared 6 bases from V and 6 bases from J, leaving 10 bases between. The germline gives CDR1 DFQATT, CDR2 SNEGSKA (reference sequence).

The chain uses TRBV5-1 and TRBJ2-1; D is perhaps TRBD1 (5 bases). V was trimmed by 0 bases and J by 9 bases, leaving 10 bases between them. Germline CDR1 reads SGHRS; CDR2 reads YFSETQ. CDR3 length: 13 amino acids. In nucleotides, the CDR3 is TGCGCCAGCAGCTTGGCAGGGCGCAGTGAGCAGTTCTTC. This sequence encodes CASSLAGRSEQFF.

The V and J genes are TRBV5-6 and TRBJ2-3; unclear D gene. V lost 2 bases and J 5 bases, leaving 9 bases between the germline ends. Germline CDR1 SGHDT, CDR2 YYEEEE. The CDR3 spans 13 residues. The CDR3 region has the DNA TGTGCCAGCAGCTTTAGTCGACAAGATACGCAGTATTTT. Encoded protein: CASSFSRQDTQYF.

The chain uses TRBV6-1 and TRBJ2-5; TRBD1 agrees at 8 bases. CDR3 length equals 16 residues. The germline V gene has CDR1 MNHNS and CDR2 SASEGT. V shed 4 bases and J 5 bases; nucleotides not matched to a gene: 12. The CDR3 region has the DNA TGTGCCAGCAGTGCCCTCGTGGCAGGGGGCGGGGAGACCCAGTACTTC. This sequence encodes CASSALVAGGGETQYF.

The chain is built from TRBV18 and TRBJ2-7; 10 bases agree with TRBD2. The CDR3 extends over 18 amino acids. Germline CDR1 is KGHSH and CDR2 is LQKENI. V dropped 2 bases and J dropped 1; count of bases not matched to a gene: 11. This chain's CDR3 is CASSPTPPLAGMSYEQYF. CDR3 nucleotides: TGTGCCAGCTCACCAACTCCGCCACTAGCGGGAATGTCCTACGAGCAGTACTTC.

The V and J genes are TRBV9 and TRBJ2-1; 8 bases map to TRBD2. The CDR3 contains 15 residues. Germline trimming cut 2 bases from V and 5 bases from J; bases unmatched to any gene: 6. CDR1 and CDR2 (germline): SGDLS, YYNGEE. CDR3 loop: CASSVGGRGDNEQFF. The CDR3 DNA is TGTGCCAGCAGCGTGGGAGGGCGGGGGGACAATGAGCAGTTCTTC.